These 12 T cell receptor beta chains came from one sample sequenced in a study of CD8+CD57+ T cells in acquired aplastic anemia. Patients picked for sequencing had shown CD8+CD57+ cell expansion detected by flow cytometry. The use of genomic DNA as template underpinned the TCR beta VDJ and CDR3 profiling. A single record per CDR3 protein comes from TCRdb applying MiXCR to the reads. The sample has roughly 160,000 distinct CDR3 sequences, 47% seen once; the top ten hold approximately 2.8%. The sequenced sample was sorted CD4+, CD8+, or CD8+CD57+ T cells (not recorded which) from PBMCs. The source is a human donor with aplastic anemia.

Comment on this clonotype: An end of the junction differs from the germline gene, which may be a read error. The CDR3 DNA reads TGCGCCAGCAGGCAGACGGGGAGAGAGACTGAAGCTTTCTTT. This encodes CASRQTGRETEAFF. The chain has TRBV6-1 and TRBJ1-1; D unresolved. Germline CDR1 is MNHNS and CDR2 is SASEGT. The CDR3 contains 14 residues.

The V call is TRBV19, the J call TRBJ2-7; 7 bases align to TRBD2. J lost 2 bases, V lost 3 bases, and 4 bases had no gene match. The CDR3 runs 14 residues. The V gene's germline CDR1 is LNHDA and CDR2 SQIVND (reference sequence). The DNA of the CDR3 is TGTGCCAGTAGTATGGGGGGGAGGGCCTACGAGCAGTACTTC. The encoded protein is CASSMGGRAYEQYF.

This clonotype was counted at least ten times. J is TRBJ2-3 and V is TRBV14, with D perhaps being TRBD1 or TRBD2 (7 bases each). The germline CDR1 and CDR2 sequences are SGHDN and FVKESK. V lost 0 bases and J 5 bases, leaving 18 bases between the germline ends. The CDR3 sequence is 17 residues long. DNA of the CDR3: TGTGCCAGCAGCCAAGATCAGGGGGGGTACAAGAGAGATACGCAGTATTTT. It specifies CASSQDQGGYKRDTQYF.

This clonotype was seen a handful of times. The chain carries TRBV30 and TRBJ2-1; TRBD2 matches 11 bases. The V gene's germline CDR1 is GTSNPN and CDR2 SVGIG (reference sequence). The CDR3 is made up of 14 amino acids. With V trimmed by 4 bases and J by 9 bases, 8 bases remained unmatched. The DNA of the CDR3 is TGTGCCTGGATCGGGACTAGCGGCAGGGGTGAGCAGTTCTTC. Translation: CAWIGTSGRGEQFF.

The rearrangement links TRBV7-6 to TRBJ2-7, with no clear D. The CDR3 is made up of 12 amino acids. The V end lost 5 bases, the J end lost 3 bases, and 8 bases lay between the germline ends. From germline, CDR1 is SGHVS and CDR2 FNYEAQ. DNA of the CDR3: TGTGCCAGCAGCCCCGACCACTACGAGCAGTACTTC. It encodes CASSPDHYEQYF.

The chain uses TRBV20-1 and TRBJ2-7, with D unclear. Trimming removed 3 bases from V and 7 bases from J, with 10 bases in between. Per germline, CDR1 DFQATT and CDR2 SNEGSKA (reference sequence). There are 11 residues in the CDR3. CDR3 DNA: TGCAGTGCTAGGGTCACACGGGAGCAGTACTTC. Translated, it gives CSARVTREQYF.

This clonotype was picked up many times. The J gene is TRBJ2-5, the V gene TRBV5-4, with D maybe TRBD1 (6 bases). This CDR3 is 15 amino acids long. The germline V gene has CDR1 SGHNT and CDR2 YYREEE (reference sequence). V was pared by 1 base and J by 5 bases, with 15 bases between. The CDR3 DNA reads TGTGCCAGCAGCTTGAACAGGGCGGGTAGGGAGACCCAGTACTTC. The encoded protein is CASSLNRAGRETQYF.

This clonotype has at least ten counts. V usage is TRBV3-1 and J usage is TRBJ2-3, with TRBD2 as a possible D gene (5 bases). Germline assignment: CDR1 LGHDT and CDR2 YNNKEL (reference sequence). Trimming shortened V by 10 bases and J by 4 bases, and 15 bases separated the two germline ends. This CDR3 is built from 13 residues. CDR3 DNA sequence: TGTGCCAACCCGGGAACTCGCCCAGATACGCAGTATTTT. It translates to CANPGTRPDTQYF.

V usage is TRBV2 and J usage is TRBJ2-7; D is undetermined. V lost 4 bases, J lost 3 bases, and 4 bases lay in between. CDR1 and CDR2 (germline): SNHLY, FYNNEI. The CDR3 covers 11 residues. The CDR3 coding sequence is TGTGCCAGCAGTGCCATCTACGAGCAGTACTTC. This sequence encodes CASSAIYEQYF.

This clonotype showed up just a few times. V is TRBV20-1 and J is TRBJ2-1; D uncertain. Germline V CDR1 and CDR2: DFQATT, SNEGSKA (reference sequence). Trimming took off 0 bases at V and 0 bases at J, with 9 bases between the two ends. The CDR3 totals 15 residues. CDR3 in amino acids: CSARDPASSYNEQFF. The CDR3 DNA reads TGCAGTGCTAGAGATCCTGCTAGCTCCTACAATGAGCAGTTCTTC.

This clonotype was found once. The junction departs from the called germline gene at one end, perhaps through a read error. The chain combines TRBV6-2 or TRBV6-3 with TRBJ2-3; D is tentatively TRBD1 or TRBD2 (6 bases each). Germline lookup yields CDR1 MNHEY and CDR2 SVGEGT. The CDR3 length is 17 residues. The CDR3 DNA is TGTGCCATCAGTTACCCCGCCGGGGGCCGTAGCACAGATACGCAATATTTT. Translation: CAISYPAGGRSTDTQYF.

Turning to this clonotype: A much larger clone lies one base from this, so it may be a read error. This chain uses TRBV3-1 with TRBJ1-2; 8 bases fit TRBD1. This CDR3 contains 14 residues. The germline V gene has CDR1 LGHDT and CDR2 YNNKEL (reference sequence). Trimming at V came to 1 base and at J to 12 bases, leaving 10 bases not matched to a gene. CDR3 DNA sequence: TGTGCCAGCAGCCAAGGGGCAGGGGGCCGAGGCGACACCTTC. This encodes CASSQGAGGRGDTF.